The 2 T cell receptor beta chains below come from one sample, sequenced in a study of T cell responses to AZD1222 COVID-19 vaccine. TCRdb's copy holds only in-frame clones and misses some; the assay was immunoSEQ multiplex PCR. The sample carries more than 95,000 clones, roughly 86% recorded once. Source: peripheral blood, taken 28 days after the second dose of the MenACWY control vaccine. Source of these receptors: an adult who received the MenACWY meningococcal vaccine as a control.

The chain combines TRBV4-3 with TRBJ1-3; D call uncertain. The length of the CDR3 is 17 residues. Germline-derived CDR1 and CDR2 are LGHNA and YSLEER. Trimming stripped 0 bases from V and 0 bases from J, with 12 bases between. CDR3: CASSQEADRGSGNTIYF. The CDR3 DNA reads as TGCGCCAGCAGCCAAGAGGCGGACCGGGGCTCTGGAAACACCATATATTTT.

In its sample, this clone was seen a few times. In the same sample, other DNA sequences code for this CDR3. The chain has TRBV7-2 and TRBJ2-2; D gene uncertain. Germline V gene data show CDR1 as SGHTA and CDR2 as FQGNSA. The CDR3 length is 14 residues. Trimming cost V 3 bases and J 1 base, with 6 bases left between them. CDR3 in amino acids: CASSFLRNTGELFF. CDR3 coding DNA: TGTGCCAGCAGCTTTTTGCGGAACACCGGGGAGCTGTTTTTT.